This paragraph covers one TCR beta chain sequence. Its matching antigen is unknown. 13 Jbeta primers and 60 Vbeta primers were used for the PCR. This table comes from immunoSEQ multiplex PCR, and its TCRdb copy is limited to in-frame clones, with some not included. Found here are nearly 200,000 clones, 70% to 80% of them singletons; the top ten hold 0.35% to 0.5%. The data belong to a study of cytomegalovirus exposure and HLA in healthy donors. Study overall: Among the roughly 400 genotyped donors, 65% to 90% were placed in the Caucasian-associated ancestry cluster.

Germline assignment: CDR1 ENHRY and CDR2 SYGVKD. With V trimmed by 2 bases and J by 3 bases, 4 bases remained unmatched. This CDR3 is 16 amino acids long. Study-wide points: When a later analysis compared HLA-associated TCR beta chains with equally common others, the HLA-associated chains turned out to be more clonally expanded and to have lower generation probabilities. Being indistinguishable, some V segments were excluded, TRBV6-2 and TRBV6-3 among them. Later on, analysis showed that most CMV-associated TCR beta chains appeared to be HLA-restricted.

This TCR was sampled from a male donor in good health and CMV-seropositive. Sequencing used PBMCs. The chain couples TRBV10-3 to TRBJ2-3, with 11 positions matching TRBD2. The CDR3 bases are TGTGCCATCAGTGAGCCCACTAGCGGGGGAACAGATACGCAGTATTTT. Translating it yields CAISEPTSGGTDTQYF.